This T cell receptor beta chain was captured in a study of cytomegalovirus exposure and HLA in healthy donors listed by TCRdb under 2017. Regarding the complete study: According to an earlier analysis of a few hundred of the donors, some 180 million T cells yielded over 90 million unique TCR beta sequences and about 280 Gb of sequence data. Class I and class II HLA loci were covered by the typing at four-digit resolution. The study aimed to test whether cataloging public T cell receptors could reveal signatures of past pathogen exposure. Along with the approximately 620-subject first cohort, a separate validation cohort of over a hundred different subjects was used. The number of donors typed differed by locus, with about 629-630 for A, B, C, DRB1 and DQB1, 522 for DQA1, over 600 for DPA1, and 450 to 480 for DPB1. To decide whether each TCR beta V gene segment behaved as functional or pseudogenic, an earlier analysis of some 600 of the donors relied on high-throughput TCR beta sequencing. Among the roughly 430 genotyped donors, around 79% belonged to the genetic ancestry cluster associated with self-reported Caucasian donors. A later analysis re-examined previously published TCR beta repertoires from 600 to 700 donors and added high-resolution HLA genotyping to investigate patterns of TCR occurrence. A later genetic analysis used genome-wide SNP genotypes for about 65% of the roughly 670 donors, treating that subset as a discovery cohort. Roughly 300 gigabases of sequencing data and 70 million to 85 million unique TCR sequences were included in an early release covering around 600 HLA-typed donors. Several DR-DQ haplotypes were treated as single units for association and clustering because of strong linkage in the cohort. To predict cytomegalovirus infection status, the study combined high-throughput TCR immunosequencing, statistical association of individual TCRs with disease status, and machine learning. Among about 370 genotyped donors of the cohort, an average of approximately 240,000 unique TCR beta nucleotide sequences was sequenced per donor, of which about 18% were non-productive. Every repertoire in the discovery cohort had been generated on one and the same sequencing platform. Donor age, sex, ethnicity and CMV serostatus were compiled alongside the repertoire data. Rather than drawing on any new phenotypic data, the later analysis identified candidate immune exposures from TCR beta sequences and the way those sequences occurred across donors. Using immunosequencing, the study profiled T cell repertoires from fewer than 850 subjects and related those repertoires to cytomegalovirus serostatus. Here is what the overall study found, with its caveats: Correlated functional status among segregating V segments might be attributable to linkage disequilibrium, but an unknown experimental factor could not be ruled out. Most TCR sequences were seen in very few donors, while some public TCRs were found in many individuals. The authors suggested that the approach could potentially be extended to other disease states and immunological phenotypes. In an earlier analysis of about 600 of the donors, most TCR beta V segments appeared in productive rearrangements about 87% or about 30% of the time, broadly matching IMGT annotations. A later analysis found that most CMV-associated TCR beta chains appeared HLA-restricted, with HLA associations seemingly driven largely by CMV exposure. An association between a missense DCLRE1C variant and V-gene and J-gene trimming of TCR beta chains was found in a later genetic analysis and replicated in an independent cohort. According to a later genetic analysis, donors in an Asian-associated ancestry cluster had fewer N-insertions in productive TCRs than the approximately 650-donor mean. Over 15 rarely observed V segments, including chromosome 9 orphons, were excluded from the earlier analysis of about 600 of the donors because counts were too low. In vitro tests confirmed that a few of the cytomegalovirus-associated TCR beta chains recognize cytomegalovirus antigens. A further reported finding was that TCR beta sequences accurately predicted the HLA-A and HLA-B alleles for most subjects in the first cohort. Because the 87-base-pair reads could not distinguish some IMGT-functional V segments, including TRBV6-2 and TRBV6-3, those segments were excluded. Because some donors lacked HLA typing at each locus, the association tests relied only on the typed subset. In both the original and validation cohorts, the classifier was reported to diagnose cytomegalovirus status with high specificity and sensitivity. A cluster of highly shared sequence variants was judged likely to represent a technical artifact of the sequencing pipeline. The presence/absence analyses assumed that sequencing depth was roughly uniform across donors, and that assumption may not be true. For the cohort, immune exposure information was limited to CMV serostatus. When HLA alleles, especially DR and DQ, strongly co-occurred, attributing TCR associations to individual alleles was difficult. The study gave a list of roughly 150 TCR beta chains associated with cytomegalovirus. This cohort had only TCR beta chains sequenced, and the lack of alpha or paired-chain data limited which features could be detected. At a false discovery rate of 0.05, a later analysis linked 16,951 TCR beta sequences to specific HLA alleles. In a later analysis, several top co-occurrence clusters were reported to appear linked to parvovirus B19, influenza, CMV and Epstein-Barr virus. A later analysis found that HLA-associated TCR beta chains were more clonally expanded and had lower generation probabilities than equally common non-associated chains. In a later analysis, TCR association rates were found to vary across HLA loci, with the most associated TCRs seen for DRB1 alleles and the fewest for HLA-C alleles.

Libraries were built with the immunoSEQ multiplex PCR assay. For the multiplex PCR, a mixture combining 60 forward primers for TCR Vbeta segments and 13 reverse primers for TCR Jbeta segments was used. The CDR3 region of rearranged TCR beta genes was amplified from genomic DNA with a multiplex PCR assay. On the Illumina HiSeq System, the amplified TCR beta libraries were sequenced as 87-base-pair reads. The paper's data handling went like this. In a later analysis, approximately 74 million unique TCR beta chains were counted across the 650 to 750 repertoires, and around 11 million of these chains were shared by at least two donors. A nearest-neighbor algorithm error-corrected the raw reads and collapsed the reads into unique sequences, merging closely related sequences to remove PCR and sequencing errors. Alignment of CDR3 sequences to IMGT reference sequences was used to assign V, D and J gene segments. For a sequence to be retained, at least a six-nucleotide match to both a V gene segment and a J gene segment was required. Rearrangements were called productive when the CDR3 lacked stop codons and stayed in frame with V and J; all others were non-productive. CDR3 was defined by IMGT convention, running from the second conserved V-encoded cysteine to the conserved J-encoded phenylalanine. In an earlier analysis of 587 of the donors, sequences lacking an unambiguous match to a single V gene segment were excluded. An earlier analysis of over 450 of the donors classified V segments as functional when productive rearrangements were above 56.7% and as segregating when the standard deviation between donors was above 5%. A statistical classification framework was built to diagnose cytomegalovirus status from the catalog of TCR beta chain sequences. In a later analysis, V and J genes were assigned by comparing TCR nucleotide sequences against IMGT/GENE-DB human TR gene sequences. In a later analysis, CDR3 sequences and most-parsimonious VDJ recombination scenarios were assigned using the TCRdist pipeline. In a later analysis, each TCR beta chain was defined by its CDR3 amino acid sequence together with its V-gene family, and reads without a unique V-gene family were excluded. To address suspected cross-contamination and a sequencing artifact, a later analysis removed a few hundred highly shared, low-generation-probability nucleotide sequences. For each public chain, a later analysis derived a clonal expansion index from normalized ranks of inferred template counts within each repertoire. A later analysis computed generation probabilities with a VDJ recombination model fitted to out-of-frame rearrangements, and checked the results against IGoR. Hypergeometric tests were used in a later analysis to score TCR-TCR, TCR-HLA and TCR-CMV co-occurrence, with a repertoire-size bias correction applied to the TCR pairs. A later analysis estimated false discovery rates by permuting HLA or CMV assignments 20 times. In a later analysis, co-occurring TCRs were grouped with DBSCAN, and TCRdist sequence similarity was added when clustering was performed within HLA-allele-positive subsets. Repertoires with fewer than 30,000 or more than 120,000 public chains, plus five repertoires with anomalous nucleotide sharing, were excluded from co-occurrence clustering. TCRdb carries this immuneACCESS record with in-frame sequences only. Its versions omit some clonotypes, under half of them owing to an unresolved V gene in the studies checked, with the rest unexplained. For V, J and clone size, that table is used; D and trimming come from the DNA. A total of 75,000 to 95,000 clones appear in this sample, just under 70% of them only once. The ten largest clones represent 2.5% to 3% of the sample.

Reading from cysteine to phenylalanine, the CDR3 counts 12 amino acids. Just the 36-base CDR3 DNA is kept, in frame starting at base 1. Ends trimmed: V by 7 bases, J by 3 bases; bases unmatched to a gene: 4. Sequences SGDLS (CDR1) and YYNGEE (CDR2) are obtained from the germline V gene. A word on this clone: What this receptor recognizes is not known. Base qualities were left out, and no much larger clone turns up one base away.

The cohort consisted of approximately 690 healthy bone marrow donors. All cohort members were sampled while nominally healthy, although unrecorded immune exposures were likely present. The donor was CMV seronegative and belonged to the group of 352 seronegative cohort members. Each donor provided a peripheral blood sample, and peripheral blood mononuclear cells were used for TCR beta sequencing. The Qiagen DNeasy Blood Extraction Kit was used to extract genomic DNA from the blood cell samples. The rearranged segments are TRBV9 and TRBJ2-7, and 7 junction bases match TRBD2. The TCR originated in a man over 45 in good health and CMV-seronegative. Sample: PBMCs. Read as DNA, the sequence is TGTGCCAGCGGTGGGGGGGACTACGAGCAGTACTTC. This sequence encodes CASGGGDYEQYF.